The sequence of this T cell receptor beta chain was determined in a study of PD-1 blockade in classical Hodgkin lymphoma. On this clone itself: Antigen specificity is unknown.

As for time point: cycle 4 day 1 (C4D1), after around six weeks of nivolumab. Brentuximab vedotin exposure varied among the patients, all of whom had relapsed after autologous stem cell transplantation. Complete response, partial response or progressive disease constituted the best response categories observed. The CDR3 is 18 amino acids. Deletions cut 2 bases from V and 7 bases from J, with 25 bases between. Germline assignment: CDR1 SGHKS and CDR2 YYEKEE (reference sequence). Study-wide results and limits: Why the repertoires differ is still unclear, perhaps disease activity or prior therapy. Exclusion was the outcome for patients who began nivolumab under 1 year after ASCT. Newly diagnosed patients had baseline TCR diversity that was reportedly lower than that of healthy donors.

The data were produced by immunoSEQ multiplex PCR, yet TCRdb's version contains in-frame clones alone and is incomplete. The table shows approximately 93,000 clones, with roughly 78% occurring only once. The rearrangement joins TRBV5-5 to TRBJ1-5; D perhaps matches TRBD1 (5 bases). The material sequenced was peripheral blood mononuclear cells (PBMCs), taken before the fourth cycle of nivolumab. The source of this sequence is a human donor with classical Hodgkin lymphoma. The CDR3 loop reads CASSLRGGSWEGGQPQHF. The CDR3 nucleotides are TGTGCCAGCAGCTTAAGGGGCGGGTCTTGGGAGGGAGGCCAGCCCCAGCATTTT. Using reference TRBV5-5 and TRBJ1-5 for the parts outside the CDR3, the full variable domain is DAGVTQSPTHLIKTRGQQVTLRCSPISGHKSVSWYQQVLGQGPQFIFQYYEKEERGRGNFPDRFSARQFPNYSSELNVNALLLGDSALYLCASSLRGGSWEGGQPQHFGDGTRLSIL.